A selection of T cell receptor beta chains follows, all from one sample in a study of control samples from healthy donors and cancer patients. The assay was immunoSEQ multiplex PCR, and TCRdb's table has in-frame clones only and misses some. The repertoire holds around 94,000 clones, with about 92% as singletons. The sequencing input was blood. These receptors all come from a woman aged 18-35 years in good health. Both conserved end residues are part of each CDR3. The order of the fields is clone size, V gene, D gene, CDR3 length, J gene, CDR3 protein, CDR3 DNA. D genes are given only for firm matches. Some rows have no size entry. The others give once, few or many, or a class for an expanded clone.

size: -; V: TRBV30; D: -; length: 13; J: TRBJ2-5; CDR3: CAWSVVFQETQYF; DNA: TGTGCCTGGAGTGTGGTTTTCCAAGAGACCCAGTACTTC
size: -; V: TRBV2; D: -; length: 15; J: TRBJ2-3; CDR3: CASSLLTLSPDTQYF; DNA: TGTGCCAGCAGTCTACTGACTTTGAGCCCAGATACGCAGTATTTT
size: once; V: TRBV28; D: -; length: 14; J: TRBJ1-3; CDR3: CASSLSAGANTIYF; DNA: TGTGCCAGCAGTTTATCCGCGGGGGCAAACACCATATATTTT
size: -; V: TRBV5-6; D: -; length: 14; J: TRBJ2-3; CDR3: CASSLMTYGDTQYF; DNA: TGTGCCAGCAGCTTGATGACATATGGAGATACGCAGTATTTT
size: -; V: TRBV19; D: -; length: 17; J: TRBJ2-6; CDR3: CASSYGREISGANVLTF; DNA: TGTGCCAGTAGTTACGGACGGGAGATCTCTGGGGCCAACGTCCTGACTTTC
size: -; V: TRBV12-5; D: -; length: 15; J: TRBJ2-3; CDR3: CASGLAGQSTDTQYF; DNA: TGTGCTAGTGGTTTGGCCGGACAGAGCACAGATACGCAGTATTTT
size: few; V: TRBV25-1; D: TRBD1; length: 16; J: TRBJ1-4; CDR3: CASLWGTEGGNEKLFF; DNA: TGTGCCAGCCTATGGGGGACAGAGGGGGGGAATGAAAAACTGTTTTTT
size: -; V: TRBV6-5; D: TRBD2; length: 15; J: TRBJ2-7; CDR3: CASSHSAGSSYEQYF; DNA: TGTGCCAGCAGTCACTCAGCGGGAAGCTCCTACGAGCAGTACTTC
size: -; V: TRBV10-3; D: -; length: 15; J: TRBJ1-3; CDR3: CAITRGGGLADTIYF; DNA: TGTGCCATCACCCGAGGTGGGGGGCTAGCGGACACCATATATTTT
size: -; V: TRBV28; D: TRBD1; length: 16; J: TRBJ1-1; CDR3: CASSPRTGLRDTEAFF; DNA: TGTGCCAGCAGTCCTCGGACAGGGCTGAGGGACACTGAAGCTTTCTTT
size: -; V: TRBV6-1; D: TRBD1; length: 14; J: TRBJ2-7; CDR3: CASSEVGQAYEQYF; DNA: TGTGCCAGCAGTGAAGTAGGACAGGCTTACGAGCAGTACTTC